The clone carrying this T cell receptor (beta chain) was observed a single time. Per the original methods: Estimation of nucleated cell counts was performed using reference gene primer amplification. Clones were sequenced by immunoSEQ multiplex PCR, and TCRdb holds only the in-frame ones, with some missing. The DNA was the basis for D and trimming; V, J and clone size are from that table. The profile shows more than 100,000 clones, roughly three quarters of them singletons. This entry is derived from a study of blood T cell repertoires in COVID-19. Turning to the study itself: Material from acute and convalescent COVID-19 was sourced from the United States, Italy and Spain. The cDNA or gDNA used as material had been derived from T cells, B-cell-depleted T cells, or PBMCs.

V was shortened by 4 bases and J by 3 bases, with 4 bases between the two germline ends. This CDR3 region has 12 residues. Germline V gene data show CDR1 as LNHDA and CDR2 as SQIVND (reference sequence). Sequenced input: peripheral blood. V and J are TRBV19 and TRBJ2-1; no clear D. The receptor comes from a woman of 80 years or more with acute or convalescent COVID-19. CDR3 loop: CASSTGYNEQFF. As DNA, the CDR3 is TGTGCCAGTAGTACAGGCTACAATGAGCAGTTCTTC.